This TCR beta chain was profiled in a study of blood T cell repertoires in COVID-19. At the level of the study: The study drew acute and convalescent COVID-19 samples from the United States, Italy and Spain.

The method was immunoSEQ multiplex PCR; TCRdb's version includes in-frame clones alone and lacks a portion of them. This table has approximately 350,000 clones, about 90% appearing once. Trimming left V 2 bases short and J 3 bases short, with 7 bases between. The CDR3 has 13 amino acids. In germline, CDR1 is SEHNR, CDR2 FQNEAQ (reference sequence). Symptom resolution, clearance, or two negative PCRs marked donors in Cohort 3 as recovered. This clonotype was sampled from a woman aged 25 to 39 who had recovered from COVID-19. V usage is TRBV7-9 and J usage is TRBJ1-1; the D gene is possibly TRBD1 (5 bases). Sequencing was performed on PBMCs or T cells enriched from blood (not recorded which). CDR3 DNA sequence: TGTGCCAGCAGCTTATTAGGGGACACTGAAGCTTTCTTT. This translates into CASSLLGDTEAFF.